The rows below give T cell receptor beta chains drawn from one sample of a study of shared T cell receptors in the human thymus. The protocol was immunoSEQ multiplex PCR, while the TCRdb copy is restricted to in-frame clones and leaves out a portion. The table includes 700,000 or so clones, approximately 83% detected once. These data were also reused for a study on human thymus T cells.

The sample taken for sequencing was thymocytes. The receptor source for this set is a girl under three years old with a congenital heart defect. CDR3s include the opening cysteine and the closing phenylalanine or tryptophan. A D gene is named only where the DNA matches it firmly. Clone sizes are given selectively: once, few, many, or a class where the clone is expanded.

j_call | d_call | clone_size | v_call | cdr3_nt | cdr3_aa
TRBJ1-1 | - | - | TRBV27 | TGTGCCAGCAACCAGGGGTATGAAGCTTTCTTT | CASNQGYEAFF
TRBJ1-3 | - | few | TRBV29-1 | TGCAGCGTTGTGGGGCCGGGCTCTGGAAACACCATATATTTT | CSVVGPGSGNTIYF
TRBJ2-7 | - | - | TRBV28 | TGTGCCAGCAGCCATTGGACAGCACCTGGATTGTACGAGCAGTACTTC | CASSHWTAPGLYEQYF
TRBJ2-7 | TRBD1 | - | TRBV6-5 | TGTGCCAGCAGGAACCGGGACAGGGGGTACGAGCAGTACTTC | CASRNRDRGYEQYF
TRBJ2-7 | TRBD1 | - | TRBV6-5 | TGTGCCAGCAGTGCCCCCGGGACAGAGTACGAGCAGTACTTC | CASSAPGTEYEQYF
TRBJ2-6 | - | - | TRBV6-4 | TGTGCCAGCAGTGACCGGGGGACTGGGGCCAACGTCCTGACTTTC | CASSDRGTGANVLTF
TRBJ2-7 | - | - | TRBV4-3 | TGCGCCAGCAGCCAAGAGTACAGTATCTACGAGCAGTACTTC | CASSQEYSIYEQYF
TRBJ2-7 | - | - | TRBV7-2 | TGTGCCAGCAGCTTAGCCGGGGGGCCCCCACTAGCCTACGAGCAGTACTTC | CASSLAGGPPLAYEQYF
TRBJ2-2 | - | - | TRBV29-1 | TGCAGCGTTGCCCTTAACACCGGGGAGCTGTTTTTT | CSVALNTGELFF
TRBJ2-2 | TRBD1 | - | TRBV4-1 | TGCGCCAGCAGCCAAGTTCGCCGACAGGGCCGGACCGGGGAGCTGTTTTTT | CASSQVRRQGRTGELFF
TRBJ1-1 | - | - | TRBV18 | TGTGCCAGCTCACCATGCGACACTGAAGCTTTCTTT | CASSPCDTEAFF
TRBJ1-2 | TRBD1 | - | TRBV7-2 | TGTGCCAGCAGCTCGAGGGGGCGAGGCTATGGCTACACCTTC | CASSSRGRGYGYTF
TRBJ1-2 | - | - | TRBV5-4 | TGTGCCAGCAGCCACGCCCTAGAGTGGGGAGCGGATGGCTACACCTTC | CASSHALEWGADGYTF
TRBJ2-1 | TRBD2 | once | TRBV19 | TGTGCCAGTAGTATTGGGCTAGCGGGGCTAAGCTCCTACAATGAGCAGTTCTTC | CASSIGLAGLSSYNEQFF
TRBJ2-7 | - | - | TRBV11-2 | TGTGCCAGCAGCCCAGATGGTCGGGCAGGGGATGGGTACGAGCAGTACTTC | CASSPDGRAGDGYEQYF
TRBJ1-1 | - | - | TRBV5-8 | TGTGCCAGCAGCTTGGATCAGGGCAAAGGGTACACTGAAGCTTTCTTT | CASSLDQGKGYTEAFF
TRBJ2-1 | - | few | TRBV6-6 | TGTGCCAGCAGACTGTCCCCGTCCCATGAGCAGTTCTTC | CASRLSPSHEQFF
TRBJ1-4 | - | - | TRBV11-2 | TGTGCCAGCAGCTCCGACAGGACGATTAATGAAAAACTGTTTTTT | CASSSDRTINEKLFF
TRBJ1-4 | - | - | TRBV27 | TGTGCCAGCAGCGTACAGGGTCTCTCTGAAAAACTGTTTTTT | CASSVQGLSEKLFF
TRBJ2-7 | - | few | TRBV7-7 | TGTGCCAGCAGCAAAGGGGCCTCCTACGAGCAGTACTTC | CASSKGASYEQYF
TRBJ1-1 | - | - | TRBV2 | TGTGCCAGCAGTGACAGGGCTGAGGACACTGAAGCTTTCTTT | CASSDRAEDTEAFF
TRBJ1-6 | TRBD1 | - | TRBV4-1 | TGCGCCAGCAGCCAAGATGGGGGCAGGGGGAATTCACCCCTCCACTTT | CASSQDGGRGNSPLHF
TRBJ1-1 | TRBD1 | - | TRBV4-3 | TGCGCCAGCGGGAGACGGCAGGGGGAGGCAGGCAACACTGAAGCTTTCTTT | CASGRRQGEAGNTEAFF
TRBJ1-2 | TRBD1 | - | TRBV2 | TGTGCCAGCCGAACAGGGGGCTGGGGCTACACCTTC | CASRTGGWGYTF
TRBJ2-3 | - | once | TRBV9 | TGTGCCAGCAGCGTAGGGGGAAGGAGGGACACAGATACGCAGTATTTT | CASSVGGRRDTDTQYF
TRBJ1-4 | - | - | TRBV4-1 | TGCGCCAGCAGCCAAGAAGAGGTCAGCCCCCCTAAACTTAATGAAAAACTGTTTTTT | CASSQEEVSPPKLNEKLFF
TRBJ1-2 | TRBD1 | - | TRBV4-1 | TGCGCCAGCAGCCAAGAACGAAGGGGGCTAGTCTATGGCTACACCTTC | CASSQERRGLVYGYTF
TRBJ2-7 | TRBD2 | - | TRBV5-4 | TGTGCCAGCAGCGCCCGGAGGACTAGCGGGGTCTACGAGCAGTACTTC | CASSARRTSGVYEQYF
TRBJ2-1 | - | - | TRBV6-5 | TGTGCCAGCAGTTACTCCTCCAGGGCCACCTACAATGAGCAGTTCTTC | CASSYSSRATYNEQFF
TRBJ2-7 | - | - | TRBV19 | TGTGCCAGTAGTATAGATTGGAACGGGGTCGGCCACTCCTACGAGCAGTACTTC | CASSIDWNGVGHSYEQYF
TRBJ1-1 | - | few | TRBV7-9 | TGTGCCAGCAGCTACGGCGGCGCTGAAGCTTTCTTT | CASSYGGAEAFF
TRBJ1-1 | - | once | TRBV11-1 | TGTGCCAGCAGCTTGCATCACATGAACACTGAAGCTTTCTTT | CASSLHHMNTEAFF
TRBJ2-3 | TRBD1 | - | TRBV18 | TGTGCCAGCTCACCAACAGGGGGCCCCACAGATACGCAGTATTTT | CASSPTGGPTDTQYF
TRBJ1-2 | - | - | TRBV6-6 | TGTGCCAGCAAGGGCCCAGGGCGGAGCACCTTC | CASKGPGRSTF
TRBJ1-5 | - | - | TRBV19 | TGTGCCAGTAGTACCCAATACAGGTTAAGGAGTCAGCCCCAGCATTTT | CASSTQYRLRSQPQHF
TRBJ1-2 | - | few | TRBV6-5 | TGTGCCAGCAGTTACTCGGATCGGGTTGTGGACTATGGCTACACCTTC | CASSYSDRVVDYGYTF
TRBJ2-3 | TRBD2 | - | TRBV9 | TGTGCCAGCAGTTTTAGCGGGGGGGCGGTAACAGATACGCAGTATTTT | CASSFSGGAVTDTQYF
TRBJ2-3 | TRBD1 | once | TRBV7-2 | TGTGCCAGCAGCTGGGGACAGTTAGATACGCAGTATTTT | CASSWGQLDTQYF
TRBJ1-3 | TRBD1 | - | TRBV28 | TGTGCCAGCAGACCCGGGACAGGGACCATCGCCATATATTTT | CASRPGTGTIAIYF
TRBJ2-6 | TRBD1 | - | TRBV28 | TGTGCCAGCAGTTCTGGTGGGACAGGGGGGGCCAACGTCCTGACTTTC | CASSSGGTGGANVLTF
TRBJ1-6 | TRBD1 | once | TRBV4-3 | TGCGCCAGCAGCGGGAGGGATCACGGGACAGGGAATAATTCACCCCTCCACTTT | CASSGRDHGTGNNSPLHF
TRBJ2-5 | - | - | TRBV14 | TGTGCCAGCAGCCAAGACAGGGGGCTAGCGGGGCACCAAGAGACCCAGTACTTC | CASSQDRGLAGHQETQYF
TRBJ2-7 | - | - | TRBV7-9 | TGTGCCAGCAGCTTCCTTCGAGGACAGCACTCCTACGAGCAGTACTTC | CASSFLRGQHSYEQYF
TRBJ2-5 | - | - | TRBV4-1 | TGCGCCAGCAGCCAAGAATTTTTCCAGACCTCGCGGGAGACCCAGTACTTC | CASSQEFFQTSRETQYF
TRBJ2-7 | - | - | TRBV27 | TGTGCCAGCAGTTTACCCGGACAGGAGCAGTACTTC | CASSLPGQEQYF
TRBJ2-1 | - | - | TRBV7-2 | TGTGCCAGCACCTCTGAGGAAGGCGGCTCCTACAATGAGCAGTTCTTC | CASTSEEGGSYNEQFF
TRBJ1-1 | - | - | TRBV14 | TGTGCCAGCAGCTACAACGATGACGGGAAGAGGGCTTTCTTT | CASSYNDDGKRAFF
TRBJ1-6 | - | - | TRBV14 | TGTGCCAGCAGCCAACCCGAAGGGAGCTCCTATAATTCCCCCCTCCACTTT | CASSQPEGSSYNSPLHF
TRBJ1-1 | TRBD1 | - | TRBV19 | TGTGCCAGTAGTACCTGGGACAGCTCTGAAGCTTTCTTT | CASSTWDSSEAFF
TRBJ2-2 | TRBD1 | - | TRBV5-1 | TGCGCCAGCAGCCCCGGGACAGGGATTCACACCGGGGAGCTGTTTTTT | CASSPGTGIHTGELFF
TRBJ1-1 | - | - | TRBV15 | TGTGCCACCAGCCGGTCGGGACAAATGAACACTGAAGCTTTCTTT | CATSRSGQMNTEAFF
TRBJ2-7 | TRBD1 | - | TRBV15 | TGTGCCACCAGCAGAGAGTCTGCTCAAAAAGACAGGGGCCGCTACGAGCAGTACTTC | CATSRESAQKDRGRYEQYF
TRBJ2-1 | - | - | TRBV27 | TGTGCCAGCAGTTTGTGTGGAACTAGCTGCGAGCAGTTCTTC | CASSLCGTSCEQFF
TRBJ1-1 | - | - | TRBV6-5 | TGTGCCAGCAGTTACTACCAATCCTTAATTTCGGGAGCTTTCTTT | CASSYYQSLISGAFF
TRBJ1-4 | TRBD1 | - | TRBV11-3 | TGTGCCAGCAGCTTAGGTGACAGGGCGCTGTCGAATGAAAAACTGTTTTTT | CASSLGDRALSNEKLFF
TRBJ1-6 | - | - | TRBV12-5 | TGTGCTAGTGGTTTGGGGGATAGACGGGAAAATTCACCCCTCCACTTT | CASGLGDRRENSPLHF
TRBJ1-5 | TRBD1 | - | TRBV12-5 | TGTGCTAGTGGTGAGCCCCACAGGGGGCCAACCGAGCCCCAGCATTTT | CASGEPHRGPTEPQHF
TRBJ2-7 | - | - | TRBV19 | TGTGCCAGTAGTCGACCGGGCTCCTACGAGCAGTACTTC | CASSRPGSYEQYF
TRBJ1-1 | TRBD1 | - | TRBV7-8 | TGTGCCAGCAGCAGTAGAGGGGGCGCGGGCTTGGGCACTGAAGCTTTCTTT | CASSSRGGAGLGTEAFF
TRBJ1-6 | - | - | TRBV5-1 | TGCGCCAGCAGCTTGGGACGGGGAGTCGGGTATAATTCACCCCTCCACTTT | CASSLGRGVGYNSPLHF